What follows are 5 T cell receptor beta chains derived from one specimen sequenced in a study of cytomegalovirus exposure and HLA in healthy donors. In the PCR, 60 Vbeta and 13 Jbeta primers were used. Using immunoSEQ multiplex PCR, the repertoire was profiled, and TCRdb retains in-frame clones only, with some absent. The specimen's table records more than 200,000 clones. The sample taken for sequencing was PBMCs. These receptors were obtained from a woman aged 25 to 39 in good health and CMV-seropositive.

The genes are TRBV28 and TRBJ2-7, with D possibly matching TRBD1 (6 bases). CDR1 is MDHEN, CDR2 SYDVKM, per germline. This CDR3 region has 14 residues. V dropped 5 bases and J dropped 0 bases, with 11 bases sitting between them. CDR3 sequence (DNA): TGTGCCAGCAGTCTCCCACAGGGCTCCTACGAGCAGTACTTC. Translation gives CASSLPQGSYEQYF.

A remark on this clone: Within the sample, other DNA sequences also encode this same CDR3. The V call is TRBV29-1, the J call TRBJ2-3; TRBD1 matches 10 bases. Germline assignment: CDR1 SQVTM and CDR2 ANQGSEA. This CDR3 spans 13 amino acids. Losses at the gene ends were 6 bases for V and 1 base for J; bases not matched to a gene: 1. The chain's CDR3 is CSVGQGGTDTQYF. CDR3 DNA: TGCAGCGTCGGACAGGGGGGCACAGATACGCAGTATTTT.

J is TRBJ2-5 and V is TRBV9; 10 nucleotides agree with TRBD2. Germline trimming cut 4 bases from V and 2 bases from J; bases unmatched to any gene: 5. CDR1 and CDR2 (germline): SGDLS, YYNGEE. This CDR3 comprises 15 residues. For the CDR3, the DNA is TGTGCCAGCAGCAAGACTAGCGGGCGGCAAGAGACCCAGTACTTC. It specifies CASSKTSGRQETQYF.

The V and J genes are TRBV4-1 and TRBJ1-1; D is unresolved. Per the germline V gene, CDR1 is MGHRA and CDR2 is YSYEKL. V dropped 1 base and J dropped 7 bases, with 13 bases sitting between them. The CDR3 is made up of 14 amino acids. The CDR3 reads CASSQAGSGGEAFF. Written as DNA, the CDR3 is TGCGCCAGCAGCCAAGCAGGATCGGGAGGTGAAGCTTTCTTT.

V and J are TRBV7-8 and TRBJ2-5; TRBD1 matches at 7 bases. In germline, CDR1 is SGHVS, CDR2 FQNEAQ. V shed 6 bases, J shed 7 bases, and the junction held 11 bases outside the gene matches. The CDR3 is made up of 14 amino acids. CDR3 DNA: TGTGCCAGCAGTCCGGGACAGATTGAAGGGACCCAGTACTTC. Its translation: CASSPGQIEGTQYF.